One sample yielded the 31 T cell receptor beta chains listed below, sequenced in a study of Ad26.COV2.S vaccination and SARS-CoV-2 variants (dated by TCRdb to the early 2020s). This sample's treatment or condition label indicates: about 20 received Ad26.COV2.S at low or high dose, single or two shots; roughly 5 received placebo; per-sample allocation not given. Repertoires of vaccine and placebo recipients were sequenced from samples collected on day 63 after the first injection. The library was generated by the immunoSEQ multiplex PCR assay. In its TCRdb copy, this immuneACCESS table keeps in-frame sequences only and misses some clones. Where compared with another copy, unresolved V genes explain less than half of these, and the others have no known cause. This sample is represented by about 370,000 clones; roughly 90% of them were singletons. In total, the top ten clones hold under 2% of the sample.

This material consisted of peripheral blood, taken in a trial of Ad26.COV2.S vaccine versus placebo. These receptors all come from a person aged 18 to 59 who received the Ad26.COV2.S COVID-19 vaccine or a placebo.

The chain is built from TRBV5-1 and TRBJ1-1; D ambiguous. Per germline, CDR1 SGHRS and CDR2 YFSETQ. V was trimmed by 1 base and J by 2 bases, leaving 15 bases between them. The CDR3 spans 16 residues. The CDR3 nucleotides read TGCGCCAGCAGCTTGCCCACTGCCGGACCAAACACTGAAGCTTTCTTT. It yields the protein CASSLPTAGPNTEAFF.

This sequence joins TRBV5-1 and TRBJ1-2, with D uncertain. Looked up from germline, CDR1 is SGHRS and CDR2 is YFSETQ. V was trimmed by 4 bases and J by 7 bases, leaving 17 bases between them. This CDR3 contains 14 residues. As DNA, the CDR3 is TGCGCCAGCAGCCCCCCATCGGGTTCTCGTGGCTACACCTTC. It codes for CASSPPSGSRGYTF.

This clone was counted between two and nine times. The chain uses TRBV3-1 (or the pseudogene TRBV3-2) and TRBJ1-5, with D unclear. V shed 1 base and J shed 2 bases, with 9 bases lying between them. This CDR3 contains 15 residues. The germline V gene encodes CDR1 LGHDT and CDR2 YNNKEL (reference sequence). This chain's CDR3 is CASSQGVAGNQPQHF. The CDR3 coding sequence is TGTGCCAGCAGCCAAGGGGTTGCGGGCAATCAGCCCCAGCATTTT.

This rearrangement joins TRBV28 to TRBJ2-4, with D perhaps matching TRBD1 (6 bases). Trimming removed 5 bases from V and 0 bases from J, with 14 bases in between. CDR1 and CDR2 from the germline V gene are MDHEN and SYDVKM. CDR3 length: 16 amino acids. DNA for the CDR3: TGTGCCAGCAGTCTCGTAATGGGGGCAGCCAAAAACATTCAGTACTTC. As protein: CASSLVMGAAKNIQYF.

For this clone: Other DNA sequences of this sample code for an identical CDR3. CDR3 nucleotides: TGCAGCGTTGTACTCGGGGGCTACGAGCAGTACTTC. Its translation: CSVVLGGYEQYF. V usage is TRBV29-1 and J usage is TRBJ2-7; tentative D call: TRBD2 (6 bases). With 4 bases removed from V and 3 bases from J, the gap between germline ends came to 10 bases. This CDR3 is 12 amino acids long. CDR1 SQVTM and CDR2 ANQGSEA come from the germline V gene.

DNA for the CDR3: TGTGCCAGCCCCCCTCCCGGGTCACCGGCCTACGAGCAGTACTTC. The encoded protein is CASPPPGSPAYEQYF. V and J are TRBV28 and TRBJ2-7, with D unclear. The length of the CDR3 is 15 residues. CDR1 is MDHEN, CDR2 SYDVKM, per germline. Trimming stripped 8 bases from V and 2 bases from J, with 19 bases between.

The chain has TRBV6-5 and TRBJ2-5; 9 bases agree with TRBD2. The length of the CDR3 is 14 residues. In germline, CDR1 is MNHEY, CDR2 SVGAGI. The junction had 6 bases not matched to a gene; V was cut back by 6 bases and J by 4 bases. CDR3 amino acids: CASSLAGAGETQYF. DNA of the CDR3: TGTGCCAGCAGCTTAGCGGGGGCAGGAGAGACCCAGTACTTC.

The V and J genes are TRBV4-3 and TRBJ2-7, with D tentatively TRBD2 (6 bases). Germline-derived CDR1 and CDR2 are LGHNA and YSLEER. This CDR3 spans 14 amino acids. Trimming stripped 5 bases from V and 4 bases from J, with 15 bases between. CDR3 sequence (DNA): TGCGCCAGCAGCTCAAACGGAGGGAATTACGAGCAGTACTTC. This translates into CASSSNGGNYEQYF.

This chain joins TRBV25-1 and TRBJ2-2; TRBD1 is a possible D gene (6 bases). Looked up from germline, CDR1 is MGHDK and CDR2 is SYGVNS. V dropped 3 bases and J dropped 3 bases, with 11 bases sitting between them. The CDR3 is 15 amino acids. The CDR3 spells CASSDLGADTGELFF. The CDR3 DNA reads TGTGCCAGCAGTGACCTGGGGGCGGACACCGGGGAGCTGTTTTTT.

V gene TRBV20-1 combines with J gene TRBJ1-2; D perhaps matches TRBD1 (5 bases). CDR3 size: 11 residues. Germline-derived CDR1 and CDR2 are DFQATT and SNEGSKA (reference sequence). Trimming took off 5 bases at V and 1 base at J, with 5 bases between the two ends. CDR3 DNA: TGCAGTGCTCAGGGTAACTATGGCTACACCTTC. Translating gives CSAQGNYGYTF.

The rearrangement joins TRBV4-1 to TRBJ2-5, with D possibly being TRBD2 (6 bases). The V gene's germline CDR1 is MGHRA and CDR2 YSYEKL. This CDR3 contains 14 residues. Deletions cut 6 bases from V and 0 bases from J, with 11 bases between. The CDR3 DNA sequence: TGCGCCAGCAGACCGGGACTCCACCAAGAGACCCAGTACTTC. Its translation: CASRPGLHQETQYF.

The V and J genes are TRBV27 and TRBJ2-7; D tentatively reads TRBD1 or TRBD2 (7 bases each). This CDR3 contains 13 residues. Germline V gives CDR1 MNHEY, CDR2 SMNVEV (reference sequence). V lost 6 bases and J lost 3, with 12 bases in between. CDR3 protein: CASSSRGGYEQYF. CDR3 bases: TGTGCCAGCAGCTCCAGGGGGGGCTACGAGCAGTACTTC.

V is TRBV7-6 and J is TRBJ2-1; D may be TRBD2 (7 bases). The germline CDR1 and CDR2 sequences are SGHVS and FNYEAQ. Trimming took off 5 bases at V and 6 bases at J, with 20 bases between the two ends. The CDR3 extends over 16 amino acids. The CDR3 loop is CASSQWGREWGNEQFF. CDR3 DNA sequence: TGTGCCAGCAGCCAATGGGGGCGGGAGTGGGGCAATGAGCAGTTCTTC.

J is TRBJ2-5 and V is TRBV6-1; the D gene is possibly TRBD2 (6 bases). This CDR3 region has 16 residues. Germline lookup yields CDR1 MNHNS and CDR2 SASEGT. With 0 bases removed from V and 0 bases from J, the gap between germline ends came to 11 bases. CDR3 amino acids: CASSEAGAGYQETQYF. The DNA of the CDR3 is TGTGCCAGCAGTGAAGCAGGAGCGGGTTACCAAGAGACCCAGTACTTC.

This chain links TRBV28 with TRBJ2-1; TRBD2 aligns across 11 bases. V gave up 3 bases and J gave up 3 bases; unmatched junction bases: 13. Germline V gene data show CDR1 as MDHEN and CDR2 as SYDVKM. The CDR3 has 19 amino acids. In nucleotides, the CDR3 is TGTGCCAGCAGTTTTGTGGTAAAGACTAGCGGGACAATCTACAATGAGCAGTTCTTC. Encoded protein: CASSFVVKTSGTIYNEQFF.

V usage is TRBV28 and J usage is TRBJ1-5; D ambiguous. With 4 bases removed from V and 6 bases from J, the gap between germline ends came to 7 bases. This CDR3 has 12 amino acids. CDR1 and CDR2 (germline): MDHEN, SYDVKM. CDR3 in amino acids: CASSYEAQPQHF. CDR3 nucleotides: TGTGCCAGCAGTTACGAGGCTCAGCCCCAGCATTTT.

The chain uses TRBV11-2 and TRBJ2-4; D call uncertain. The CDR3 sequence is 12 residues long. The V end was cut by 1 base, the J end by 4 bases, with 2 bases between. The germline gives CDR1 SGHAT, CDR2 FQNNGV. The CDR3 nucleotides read TGTGCCAGCAGCTTAGGGAAAAACATTCAGTACTTC. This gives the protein CASSLGKNIQYF. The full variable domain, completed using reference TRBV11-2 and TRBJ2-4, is EAGVAQSPRYKIIEKRQSVAFWCNPISGHATLYWYQQILGQGPKLLIQFQNNGVVDDSQLPKDRFSAERLKGVDSTLKIQPAKLEDSAVYLCASSLGKNIQYFGAGTRLSVL.

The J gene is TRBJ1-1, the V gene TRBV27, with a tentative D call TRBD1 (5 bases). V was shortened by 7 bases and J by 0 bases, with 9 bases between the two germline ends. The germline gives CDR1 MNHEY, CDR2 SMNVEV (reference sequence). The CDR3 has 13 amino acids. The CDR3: CASKRDLNTEAFF. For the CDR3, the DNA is TGTGCCAGCAAACGGGACTTGAACACTGAAGCTTTCTTT.

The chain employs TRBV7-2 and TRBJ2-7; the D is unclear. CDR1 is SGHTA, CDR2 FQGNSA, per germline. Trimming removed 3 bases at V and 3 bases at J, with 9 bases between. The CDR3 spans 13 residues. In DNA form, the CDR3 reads TGTGCCAGCAGCTTTATTGGGGACTACGAGCAGTACTTC. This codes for CASSFIGDYEQYF.

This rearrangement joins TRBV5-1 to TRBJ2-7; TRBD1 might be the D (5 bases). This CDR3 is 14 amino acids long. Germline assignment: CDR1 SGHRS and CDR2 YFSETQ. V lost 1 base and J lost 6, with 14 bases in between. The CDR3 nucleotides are TGCGCCAGCAGCTTGTCGACCTTCCAGGGCGAGCAGTACTTC. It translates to CASSLSTFQGEQYF.

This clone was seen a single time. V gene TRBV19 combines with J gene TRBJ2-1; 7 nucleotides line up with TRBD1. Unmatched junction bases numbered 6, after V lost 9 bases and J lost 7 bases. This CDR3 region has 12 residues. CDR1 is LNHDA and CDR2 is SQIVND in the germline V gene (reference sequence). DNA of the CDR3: TGTGCCAGCAGACAGGGAACGAATGAGCAGTTCTTC. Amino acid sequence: CASRQGTNEQFF.

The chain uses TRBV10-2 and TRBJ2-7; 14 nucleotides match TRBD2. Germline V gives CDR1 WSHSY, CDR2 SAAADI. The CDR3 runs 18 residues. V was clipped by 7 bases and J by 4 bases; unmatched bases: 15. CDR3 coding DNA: TGCGCCAGCACCGGCGCCGGGACTAGCGGGAGCATTAGGTACGAGCAGTACTTC. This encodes CASTGAGTSGSIRYEQYF.

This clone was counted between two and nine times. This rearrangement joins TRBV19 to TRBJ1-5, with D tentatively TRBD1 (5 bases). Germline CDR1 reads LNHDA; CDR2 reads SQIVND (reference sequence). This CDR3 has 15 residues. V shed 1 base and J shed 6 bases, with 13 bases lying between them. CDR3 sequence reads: CASSIVARQGQPQHF. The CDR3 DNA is TGTGCCAGTAGTATAGTAGCCAGGCAGGGTCAGCCCCAGCATTTT.

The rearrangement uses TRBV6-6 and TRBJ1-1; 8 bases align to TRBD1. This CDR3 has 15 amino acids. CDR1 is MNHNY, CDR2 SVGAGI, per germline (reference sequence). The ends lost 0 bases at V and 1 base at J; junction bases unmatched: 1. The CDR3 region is CASSYSGQGNTEAFF. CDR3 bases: TGTGCCAGCAGTTACTCTGGACAGGGGAACACTGAAGCTTTCTTT.

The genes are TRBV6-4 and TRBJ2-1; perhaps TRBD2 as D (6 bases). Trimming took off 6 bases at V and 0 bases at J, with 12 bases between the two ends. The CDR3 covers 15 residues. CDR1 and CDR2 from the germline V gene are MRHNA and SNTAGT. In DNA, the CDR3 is TGTGCCAGCAGCGTAGCGGCTAGCTCCTACAATGAGCAGTTCTTC. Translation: CASSVAASSYNEQFF.

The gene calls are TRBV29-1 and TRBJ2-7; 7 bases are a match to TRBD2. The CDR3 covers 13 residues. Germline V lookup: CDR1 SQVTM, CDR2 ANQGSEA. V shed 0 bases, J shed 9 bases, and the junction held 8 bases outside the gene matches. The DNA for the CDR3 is TGCAGCGTTGAAGATACCGAGCGGGACGGGCAGTACTTC. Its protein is CSVEDTERDGQYF.

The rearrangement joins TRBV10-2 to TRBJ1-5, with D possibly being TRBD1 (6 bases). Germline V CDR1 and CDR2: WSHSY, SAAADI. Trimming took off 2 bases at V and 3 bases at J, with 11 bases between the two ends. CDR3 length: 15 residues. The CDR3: CASSETGTPNQPQHF. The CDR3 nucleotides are TGCGCCAGCAGTGAGACCGGGACACCCAATCAGCCCCAGCATTTT.

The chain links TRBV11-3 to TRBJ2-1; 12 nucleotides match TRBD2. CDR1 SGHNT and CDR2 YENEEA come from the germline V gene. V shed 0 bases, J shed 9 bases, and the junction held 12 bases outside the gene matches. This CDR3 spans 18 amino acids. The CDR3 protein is CASSLDKGLAGGQGEQFF. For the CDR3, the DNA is TGTGCCAGCAGCTTAGATAAGGGGCTAGCGGGAGGGCAGGGTGAGCAGTTCTTC.

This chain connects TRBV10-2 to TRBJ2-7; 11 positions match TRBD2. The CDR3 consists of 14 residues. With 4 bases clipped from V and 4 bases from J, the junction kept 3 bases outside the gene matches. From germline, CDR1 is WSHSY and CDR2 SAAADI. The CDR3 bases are TGCGCCAGCAGTGGACTAGCGGGACCATACGAGCAGTACTTC. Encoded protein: CASSGLAGPYEQYF.

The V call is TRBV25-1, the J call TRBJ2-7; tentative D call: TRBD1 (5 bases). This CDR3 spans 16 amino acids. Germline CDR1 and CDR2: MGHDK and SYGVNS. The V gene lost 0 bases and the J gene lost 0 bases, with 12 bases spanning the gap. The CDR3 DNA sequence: TGTGCCAGCAGTGAATATAGGGGCGTTAGCTCCTACGAGCAGTACTTC. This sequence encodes CASSEYRGVSSYEQYF.

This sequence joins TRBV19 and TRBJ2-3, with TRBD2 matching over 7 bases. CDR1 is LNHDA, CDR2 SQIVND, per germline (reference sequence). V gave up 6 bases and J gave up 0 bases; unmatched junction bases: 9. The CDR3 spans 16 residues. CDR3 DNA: TGTGCCAGTAGGGAACGAGCGGGAACTAGCACAGATACGCAGTATTTT. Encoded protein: CASRERAGTSTDTQYF. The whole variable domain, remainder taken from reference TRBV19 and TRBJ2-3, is DGGITQSPKYLFRKEGQNVTLSCEQNLNHDAMYWYRQDPGQGLRLIYYSQIVNDFQKGDIAEGYSVSREKKESFPLTVTSAQKNPTAFYLCASRERAGTSTDTQYFGPGTRLTVL.